The 14 T cell receptor beta chains reported below all come from one sample, sequenced in a study of T cells in localized non-small cell lung cancer. Assay: immunoSEQ multiplex PCR; the TCRdb copy retains only in-frame clones and omits some. Counted here are over 30,000 clones, roughly 80% occurring once; the ten biggest clones make up around 34%. This specimen consisted of peripheral blood, obtained before any cancer treatment. These receptors all stem from a male donor older than 55 with stage II squamous cell lung carcinoma.

The V gene is TRBV6-5, the J gene TRBJ1-1, with 9 bases aligning to TRBD1. Losses at the gene ends were 5 bases for V and 4 bases for J; bases not matched to a gene: 5. CDR3 length equals 14 residues. The germline CDR1 and CDR2 sequences are MNHEY and SVGAGI. The CDR3 bases are TGTGCCAGCAGTCCCGGACAGGGGAGCACTGAAGCTTTCTTT. Translating gives CASSPGQGSTEAFF.

The chain is built from TRBV5-1 and TRBJ2-7, with TRBD2 matching over 9 bases. This CDR3 comprises 17 residues. The V and J ends lost 0 bases and 0 bases, in that order; junction bases with no gene match: 7. Germline V lookup: CDR1 SGHRS, CDR2 YFSETQ. CDR3 loop: CASSLGASSGNSYEQYF. The CDR3 DNA follows: TGCGCCAGCAGCTTGGGGGCCTCTAGCGGGAACTCCTACGAGCAGTACTTC.

The genes are TRBV5-4 and TRBJ2-7; D ambiguous. The CDR3 runs 11 residues. V was pared by 2 bases and J by 7 bases, with 7 bases between. Germline V lookup: CDR1 SGHNT, CDR2 YYREEE (reference sequence). In DNA, the CDR3 is TGTGCCAGCAGCTTACTCGGGGAGCAGTACTTC. Its translation is CASSLLGEQYF.

The chain couples TRBV11-2 to TRBJ2-3, with D unresolved. Germline assignment: CDR1 SGHAT and CDR2 FQNNGV. The CDR3 extends over 13 amino acids. The V end lost 4 bases, the J end lost 6 bases, and 11 bases lay between the germline ends. The chain's CDR3 is CASSSQTRDTQYF. CDR3 DNA sequence: TGTGCCAGCAGCTCTCAAACTCGGGATACGCAGTATTTT. Full variable domain (outside the CDR3, taken from reference TRBV11-2 and TRBJ2-3): EAGVAQSPRYKIIEKRQSVAFWCNPISGHATLYWYQQILGQGPKLLIQFQNNGVVDDSQLPKDRFSAERLKGVDSTLKIQPAKLEDSAVYLCASSSQTRDTQYFGPGTRLTVL.

This clone has only a few counts. CDR3 loop: CASRIGPNQHF. The CDR3 DNA sequence: TGTGCCAGCAGGATTGGGCCGAACCAGCATTTT. This chain links TRBV2 with TRBJ1-5; D is ambiguous. V was trimmed by 6 bases and J by 12 bases, leaving 12 bases between them. CDR3 length equals 11 residues. Germline V lookup: CDR1 SNHLY, CDR2 FYNNEI.

V is TRBV10-3 and J is TRBJ2-7; 10 bases map to TRBD2. Germline V gene data show CDR1 as ENHRY and CDR2 as SYGVKD. CDR3 size: 14 residues. V lost 3 bases and J lost 2; bases outside the gene matches: 1. The CDR3 bases are TGTGCCATCAGTGACCTAGCGGGGGCCTACGAGCAGTACTTC. Protein: CAISDLAGAYEQYF.

This clone has just a few counts. The J gene is TRBJ2-1, the V gene TRBV19; tentative D call: TRBD2 (7 bases). This CDR3 comprises 16 residues. V was clipped by 5 bases and J by 6 bases, with 20 bases between them. Germline CDR1 reads LNHDA; CDR2 reads SQIVND (reference sequence). The CDR3 DNA reads TGTGCCAGTAGTCTCCTTGAGGGGGGGGGCCTCAATGAGCAGTTCTTC. It specifies CASSLLEGGGLNEQFF.

The rearrangement joins TRBV27 to TRBJ1-1; possible D gene TRBD1, 5 bases. The V end lost 0 bases, the J end lost 6 bases, and 11 bases lay between the germline ends. This CDR3 spans 14 amino acids. CDR1 and CDR2 (germline): MNHEY, SMNVEV (reference sequence). The CDR3 reads CASSLSRGVAEAFF. The CDR3 DNA follows: TGTGCCAGCAGTTTATCCCGGGGGGTCGCTGAAGCTTTCTTT.

CDR3 in amino acids: CASSLTPGGQETQYF. Written as DNA, the CDR3 is TGTGCCAGCAGCCTAACTCCGGGCGGCCAAGAGACCCAGTACTTC. The rearrangement links TRBV9 to TRBJ2-5; D ambiguous. Germline CDR1 is SGDLS and CDR2 is YYNGEE. V was cut by 4 bases and J by 1 base, with 14 bases left in between. The CDR3 contains 15 residues.

Points on this clone: Within the sample, other DNA sequences also encode this same CDR3. The rearrangement links TRBV18 to TRBJ1-1; D is unresolved. CDR3 length: 13 amino acids. Germline values: CDR1 KGHSH, CDR2 LQKENI. Trimming cost V 0 bases and J 0 bases, with 2 bases left between them. The CDR3 DNA sequence: TGTGCCAGCTCACCACCTGTGAACACTGAAGCTTTCTTT. This translates into CASSPPVNTEAFF.

The V call is TRBV5-1, the J call TRBJ2-1; tentatively, D is TRBD2 (6 bases). The germline V and J ends were trimmed by 2 bases and 6 bases, with 15 bases remaining between them. The CDR3 sequence is 15 residues long. Germline values: CDR1 SGHRS, CDR2 YFSETQ. The CDR3 sequence: CASSLGTPGVNEQFF. The CDR3 DNA reads as TGCGCCAGCAGCTTAGGGACCCCGGGGGTCAATGAGCAGTTCTTC.

This clone was observed a handful of times. J is TRBJ2-7 and V is TRBV2; D is perhaps TRBD1 (5 bases). The CDR3 totals 13 residues. Trimming removed 5 bases from V and 0 bases from J, with 8 bases in between. The germline V gene has CDR1 SNHLY and CDR2 FYNNEI. This CDR3 is CASSYRSSYEQYF. The CDR3 region has the DNA TGTGCCAGCAGTTACAGGAGCTCCTACGAGCAGTACTTC. Combining the CDR3 with reference TRBV2 and TRBJ2-7 gives the whole variable domain EPEVTQTPSHQVTQMGQEVILRCVPISNHLYFYWYRQILGQKVEFLVSFYNNEISEKSEIFDDQFSVERPDGSNFTLKIRSTKLEDSAMYFCASSYRSSYEQYFGPGTRLTVT.

The chain combines TRBV30 with TRBJ1-4; 9 nucleotides align to TRBD1. With 7 bases clipped from V and 7 bases from J, the junction kept 4 bases outside the gene matches. The CDR3 is 12 residues long. The germline V gene has CDR1 GTSNPN and CDR2 SVGIG (reference sequence). The CDR3 is CASRQGGEKLFF. The CDR3 DNA is TGTGCCTCCAGACAGGGGGGTGAAAAACTGTTTTTT.

V is TRBV7-2 and J is TRBJ2-3, with 8 nucleotides matching TRBD2. Unmatched junction bases numbered 12, after V lost 5 bases and J lost 5 bases. Germline values: CDR1 SGHTA, CDR2 FQGNSA. This CDR3 is 16 amino acids long. In DNA form, the CDR3 reads TGTGCCAGCAGCAAAACCCCGGGGGGGCGGGGAGATACGCAGTATTTT. Translating gives CASSKTPGGRGDTQYF.